This TCR beta chain was profiled in a study of Graves' ophthalmopathy and Graves' hyperthyroidism. CDR3 regions of TCR beta were amplified from RNA transcripts. Second-round multiplex PCR came after a first-round RT-PCR that employed HTBI primers. TCRdb ran MiXCR on the multiplex PCR reads and lists one entry per CDR3 protein. This sample has 150,000 or so distinct CDR3 sequences, with 39% found just once. As diagnostic evidence, clinical symptoms, serum thyroxine, TRAb, thyroid ultrasound and orbital computed tomography were relied upon. Germline V gene lookup returns CDR1 SQVTM and CDR2 ANQGSEA. The V end lost 7 bases, the J end lost 7 bases, and 10 bases lay between the germline ends. The CDR3 contains 10 residues. This clonotype showed up many times.

The clonotype originates from a man between 25 and 39 years old with Graves' ophthalmopathy. V usage is TRBV29-1 and J usage is TRBJ1-1; no clear D. Sequencing was performed on peripheral blood. The CDR3 loop is CSAGEHEAFF. The CDR3 bases are TGCAGCGCTGGCGAGCATGAAGCTTTCTTT.